A single T cell receptor beta chain is shown here with its context. Per the germline V gene, CDR1 is SGHTA and CDR2 is FQGNSA. Deletions cut 4 bases from V and 8 bases from J, with 17 bases between. This CDR3 is built from 15 residues. Survey-level immunoSEQ sequencing profiled the TCR beta repertoire. The method was immunoSEQ multiplex PCR; TCRdb's version includes in-frame clones alone and lacks a portion of them. The data hold under 55,000 clones, with approximately 93% observed a single time. The sequenced sample was PBMCs. The receptor's source is a man aged 35-49 years with rheumatoid arthritis. The genes are TRBV7-2 and TRBJ1-4, with D hard to call. CDR3 amino acids: CASSSVRALNEKLFF. The CDR3 DNA reads TGTGCCAGCAGCTCCGTCCGGGCGTTAAACGAAAAACTGTTTTTT.